This TCR beta chain was recorded in a study of HIV-infected patients and healthy controls. This clonotype has at least ten counts. Its antigen is not identified. Study-level results: Healthy control repertoires had roughly threefold more distinct CDR3s than untreated HIV+ repertoires, and higher Shannon diversity.

Whole blood was used without fractionation, so all unsorted peripheral T cells were included. Alpha and beta constant-region primers primed reverse transcription of about 470 ng RNA. Using multiplexing indices, alpha and beta chain libraries were generated apart by chain-specific third strand synthesis. One entry per CDR3 protein, called by TCRdb with MiXCR from the 5' RACE reads. The data hold around 10,000 distinct CDR3 sequences, with roughly 7.7% observed a single time. V lost 0 bases, J lost 5 bases, and 6 bases lay in between. Germline CDR1 and CDR2: DFQATT and SNEGSKA (reference sequence). This CDR3 has 12 residues.

This chain links TRBV20-1 with TRBJ2-3; D remains ambiguous. The material was blood, obtained before antiretroviral therapy. The receptor was isolated from an adult with HIV infection. CDR3 DNA: TGCAGTGCTAGAGATCCTGGAGATACGCAGTATTTT. Protein: CSARDPGDTQYF.